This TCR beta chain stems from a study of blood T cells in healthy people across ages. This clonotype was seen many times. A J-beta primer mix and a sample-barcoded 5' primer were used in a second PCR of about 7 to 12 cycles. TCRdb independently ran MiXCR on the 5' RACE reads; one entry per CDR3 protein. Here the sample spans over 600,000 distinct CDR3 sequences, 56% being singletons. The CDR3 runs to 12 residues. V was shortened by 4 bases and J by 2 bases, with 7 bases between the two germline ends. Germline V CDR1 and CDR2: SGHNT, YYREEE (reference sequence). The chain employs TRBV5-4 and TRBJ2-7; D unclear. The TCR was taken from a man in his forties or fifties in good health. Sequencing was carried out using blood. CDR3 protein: CASSLMPYEQYF. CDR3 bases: TGTGCCAGCAGCCTCATGCCCTACGAGCAGTACTTC.